Each of the 23 T cell receptor beta chains below was sequenced from the same sample in a study of blood T cell repertoires in COVID-19. This table comes from immunoSEQ multiplex PCR, and its TCRdb copy is limited to in-frame clones, with some not included. The data show about 74,000 clones, around 70% seen once. Material for sequencing was peripheral blood. Source of these receptors: a man aged 65 to 79 with acute or convalescent COVID-19.

V and J are TRBV7-6 and TRBJ2-5; D is unclear. Germline values: CDR1 SGHVS, CDR2 FNYEAQ. Trimming took 7 bases from V and 5 from J, leaving 8 bases between them. The length of the CDR3 is 11 residues. This chain's CDR3 is CASTPGETQYF. The CDR3 bases are TGTGCCAGCACCCCCGGGGAGACCCAGTACTTC.

The rearrangement links TRBV2 to TRBJ2-1; 11 bases align to TRBD2. Losses at the gene ends were 2 bases for V and 7 bases for J; bases not matched to a gene: 16. The CDR3 extends over 19 amino acids. CDR1 is SNHLY and CDR2 is FYNNEI in the germline V gene. This chain's CDR3 is CASSERETLAGVTRNEQFF. CDR3 DNA: TGTGCCAGCAGTGAAAGAGAAACACTAGCGGGAGTTACCAGGAATGAGCAGTTCTTC.

This rearrangement joins TRBV7-2 to TRBJ2-7; weak D call: TRBD2 (6 bases). CDR1 is SGHTA and CDR2 is FQGNSA in the germline V gene. V dropped 5 bases and J dropped 5 bases, with 16 bases sitting between them. This CDR3 region has 14 residues. The CDR3 nucleotides are TGTGCCAGCAGCCCATATCGGCGGGGAGACGAGCAGTACTTC. Its protein product is CASSPYRRGDEQYF.

This clone was seen ten or more times. This chain connects TRBV19 to TRBJ2-2; 8 nucleotides agree with TRBD1. The germline V gene encodes CDR1 LNHDA and CDR2 SQIVND (reference sequence). This CDR3 comprises 14 residues. V was clipped by 6 bases and J by 4 bases; unmatched bases: 4. CDR3 coding DNA: TGTGCCAGTAGGGCAGGGGGCTCCACCGGGGAGCTGTTTTTT. It is translated as CASRAGGSTGELFF.

This clone was seen only once. The gene calls are TRBV5-1 and TRBJ1-6, with TRBD1 matching 7 bases. V lost 0 bases and J lost 9; bases outside the gene matches: 3. Germline V gives CDR1 SGHRS, CDR2 YFSETQ. This CDR3 spans 14 amino acids. CDR3 region: CASSLAGTASPLHF. The CDR3 nucleotides are TGCGCCAGCAGCTTGGCCGGGACAGCTTCACCCCTCCACTTT.

V and J are TRBV28 and TRBJ1-4, with 7 positions matching TRBD1. Germline CDR1 MDHEN, CDR2 SYDVKM. V trimming: 8 bases; J trimming: 3 bases; junction bases outside the gene matches: 3. The CDR3 sequence is 13 residues long. CDR3 residues: CASEGASNEKLFF. The CDR3 bases are TGTGCCAGCGAGGGGGCCTCTAATGAAAAACTGTTTTTT.

The V gene is TRBV6-5, the J gene TRBJ1-4; 10 bases are shared with TRBD1. The CDR3 consists of 15 residues. Losses at the gene ends were 0 bases for V and 8 bases for J; bases not matched to a gene: 3. The germline CDR1 and CDR2 sequences are MNHEY and SVGAGI. The CDR3 DNA follows: TGTGCCAGCAGTTACTCGACAGGGGGCTGGGAAAAACTGTTTTTT. This gives the protein CASSYSTGGWEKLFF.

The gene calls are TRBV7-2 and TRBJ2-3, with D perhaps TRBD2 (6 bases). This CDR3 is built from 15 residues. The germline gives CDR1 SGHTA, CDR2 FQGNSA. Deletions cut 3 bases from V and 3 bases from J, with 13 bases between. For the CDR3, the DNA is TGTGCCAGCAGCTTTGTTCTCGGGAGTACAGATACGCAGTATTTT. Residues: CASSFVLGSTDTQYF. The whole variable domain, filled in from reference TRBV7-2 and TRBJ2-3, reads GAGVSQSPSNKVTEKGKDVELRCDPISGHTALYWYRQSLGQGLEFLIYFQGNSAPDKSGLPSDRFSAERTGGSVSTLTIQRTQQEDSAVYLCASSFVLGSTDTQYFGPGTRLTVL.

This clone was counted only a few times. The chain uses TRBV24-1 and TRBJ1-5; the match to TRBD1 covers 8 bases. Trimming took 4 bases from V and 7 from J; bases not matched to a gene: 5. The V gene's germline CDR1 is KGHDR and CDR2 SFDVKD. This CDR3 comprises 14 residues. The CDR3 DNA reads as TGTGCCACCAGTGACAGGGGGCCTCGGCAGCCCCAGCATTTT. This codes for CATSDRGPRQPQHF.

The chain uses TRBV19 and TRBJ2-6, with a possible D match to TRBD1 (5 bases). The CDR3 has 15 amino acids. The germline V and J ends were trimmed by 10 bases and 0 bases, with 13 bases remaining between them. Germline CDR1 reads LNHDA; CDR2 reads SQIVND (reference sequence). CDR3 DNA sequence: TGTGCCACGCACCGAGGACACTCTGGGGCCAACGTCCTGACTTTC. Translating it yields CATHRGHSGANVLTF.

This clone appeared once. The CDR3 is CASSLGTAGNSPLHF. CDR3 coding DNA: TGTGCCAGCAGCTTAGGGACAGCCGGTAATTCACCCCTCCACTTT. The V call is TRBV7-9, the J call TRBJ1-6, with D possibly TRBD1 on 6 matching bases. Germline values: CDR1 SEHNR, CDR2 FQNEAQ (reference sequence). CDR3 length: 15 amino acids. Trimming removed 1 base from V and 6 bases from J, with 10 bases in between.

This clone came up a few times. The chain is built from TRBV5-4 and TRBJ2-7; 7 bases map to TRBD2. The CDR3 loop spans 15 amino acids. V lost 0 bases to trimming and J lost 1 base; unmatched junction nucleotides: 4. CDR1 SGHNT and CDR2 YYREEE come from the germline V gene (reference sequence). CDR3: CASSLGGGGSYEQYF. The CDR3 DNA reads TGTGCCAGCAGCTTGGGGGGCGGGGGTTCCTACGAGCAGTACTTC.

V gene TRBV5-1 combines with J gene TRBJ2-1; 8 bases match TRBD2. Trimming at V came to 0 bases and at J to 10 bases, leaving 6 bases not matched to a gene. The length of the CDR3 is 14 residues. Germline V CDR1 and CDR2: SGHRS, YFSETQ. The CDR3 sequence is CASSLVTSGSEQFF. The CDR3 DNA reads as TGCGCCAGCAGCTTGGTCACTAGCGGATCCGAGCAGTTCTTC.

The chain joins TRBV24-1 to TRBJ1-5; D not certain. V was pared by 6 bases and J by 4 bases, with 6 bases between. CDR1 and CDR2 from the germline V gene are KGHDR and SFDVKD. The CDR3 extends over 12 amino acids. The DNA of the CDR3 is TGTGCCACCAGTCGAGCAAATCAGCCCCAGCATTTT. Its translation: CATSRANQPQHF.

J is TRBJ2-1 and V is TRBV10-1; possible D gene TRBD2, 7 bases. Looked up from germline, CDR1 is WNHNN and CDR2 is SYGVQD (reference sequence). The length of the CDR3 is 14 residues. Trimming removed 3 bases from V and 7 bases from J, with 13 bases in between. CDR3 sequence: CASSDGRGRNEQFF. The CDR3 coding sequence is TGCGCCAGCAGTGACGGGCGGGGGCGGAATGAGCAGTTCTTC.

This clone was recorded only once. V is TRBV5-1 and J is TRBJ2-2; a possible D gene is TRBD2 (6 bases). Per germline, CDR1 SGHRS and CDR2 YFSETQ. This CDR3 spans 14 amino acids. V was clipped by 5 bases and J by 5 bases, with 13 bases between them. CDR3 loop: CASRREAVTGELFF. In DNA form, the CDR3 reads TGCGCCAGCAGGCGGGAAGCTGTGACCGGGGAGCTGTTTTTT.

This clone was counted a few times. The V call is TRBV5-1, the J call TRBJ1-1; 11 bases line up with TRBD1. CDR1 and CDR2 from the germline V gene are SGHRS and YFSETQ. The CDR3 consists of 14 residues. V lost 4 bases, J lost 6 bases, and 5 bases stayed unmatched. CDR3 in amino acids: CASSPGQGVAEAFF. For the CDR3, the DNA is TGCGCCAGCAGCCCGGGACAGGGGGTCGCTGAAGCTTTCTTT.

This clone appeared a single time. The chain uses TRBV28 and TRBJ2-7, with 10 bases identical to TRBD1. The CDR3 runs 15 residues. Germline CDR1 and CDR2: MDHEN and SYDVKM. V trimming: 10 bases; J trimming: 5 bases; junction bases outside the gene matches: 14. This CDR3 is CATTLGTGDLDEQYF. CDR3 DNA: TGTGCCACCACCCTAGGGACAGGGGATCTCGACGAGCAGTACTTC.

This rearrangement joins TRBV5-4 to TRBJ2-7; D is possibly TRBD1 (6 bases). CDR3 size: 13 residues. V was shortened by 0 bases and J by 7 bases, with 11 bases between the two germline ends. CDR1 SGHNT and CDR2 YYREEE come from the germline V gene (reference sequence). CDR3 DNA sequence: TGTGCCAGCAGCTTGGGGGGGCTCGAGGAGCAGTACTTC. Translating it yields CASSLGGLEEQYF.

By sample share, this clone is medium-sized (0.01 to 0.1%). The J gene is TRBJ1-6, the V gene TRBV9; no firm D call. In germline, CDR1 is SGDLS, CDR2 YYNGEE. Trimming cost V 0 bases and J 6 bases, with 10 bases left between them. The CDR3 is 15 amino acids. The CDR3 loop is CASSVEGQANSPLHF. DNA of the CDR3: TGTGCCAGCAGCGTAGAAGGCCAGGCTAATTCACCCCTCCACTTT.

This chain links TRBV13 with TRBJ2-5; 9 nucleotides match TRBD1. The trim removed 5 bases at V and 4 bases at J, leaving 8 bases unmatched. The CDR3 extends over 15 amino acids. CDR1 PRHDT and CDR2 FYEKMQ come from the germline V gene (reference sequence). CDR3: CASSTGTGLGETQYF. The CDR3 region has the DNA TGTGCCAGCAGCACCGGGACAGGGTTAGGAGAGACCCAGTACTTC.

This clone has just a few counts. This chain connects TRBV7-3 to TRBJ2-1, with 10 bases that match TRBD2. Germline values: CDR1 SGHTA, CDR2 FQGTGA. This CDR3 contains 18 residues. V lost 1 base, J lost 1 base, and 7 bases stayed unmatched. Here the CDR3 DNA reads TGTGCCAGCAGCTTAAGATCGCCAGCGGGAGGGTCCTACAATGAGCAGTTCTTC. This codes for CASSLRSPAGGSYNEQFF. The whole variable domain, filled in from reference TRBV7-3 and TRBJ2-1, reads GAGVSQTPSNKVTEKGKYVELRCDPISGHTALYWYRQSLGQGPEFLIYFQGTGAADDSGLPNDRFFAVRPEGSVSTLKIQRTERGDSAVYLCASSLRSPAGGSYNEQFFGPGTRLTVL.

This clone was seen a single time. This chain uses TRBV6-5 with TRBJ1-2; a possible D gene is TRBD1 (5 bases). Deletions cut 5 bases from V and 6 bases from J, with 13 bases between. The CDR3 is 13 residues long. Germline-derived CDR1 and CDR2 are MNHEY and SVGAGI. The CDR3 spells CASSPPGRDGYTF. Here the CDR3 DNA reads TGTGCCAGCAGTCCCCCAGGGCGTGATGGCTACACCTTC.